These T cell receptor beta chains were read from a single sample in a study of cytomegalovirus exposure and HLA in healthy donors. TCRdb's table, derived via immunoSEQ multiplex PCR, lists solely in-frame clones and lacks some. The sample contains more than 100,000 clones, around nine tenths of which appear only once. Material for sequencing was PBMCs. These receptor sequences come from a woman aged 25 to 39 in good health and CMV-seronegative. Both conserved end residues are part of each CDR3. A D gene is named only where the DNA matches it firmly. Some rows have no size entry. The others give once, few or many, or a class for an expanded clone.

CDR3 protein | CDR3 DNA | D gene | clone size | J gene | V gene
CASSLAGAPDTQYF | TGTGCCAGCAGCTTAGCGGGAGCCCCAGATACGCAGTATTTT | TRBD2 | NA | TRBJ2-3 | TRBV5-4
CASSLGTSGTYEQYF | TGTGCCAGCAGCCTAGGGACTAGCGGGACCTACGAGCAGTACTTC | TRBD2 | NA | TRBJ2-7 | TRBV7-9
CASSETFGRGGYTF | TGTGCCAGCAGTGAGACATTCGGGAGAGGGGGCTACACCTTC | NA | NA | TRBJ1-2 | TRBV6-4
CASSRGAGAQETQYF | TGTGCCAGCAGCCGTGGAGCGGGGGCCCAAGAGACCCAGTACTTC | TRBD2 | NA | TRBJ2-5 | TRBV28
CASSLSGVQTQYF | TGTGCCAGCAGCTTATCAGGGGTACAGACCCAGTACTTC | NA | NA | TRBJ2-5 | TRBV7-6
CASSYRQVGTDTQYF | TGCGCCAGCAGCTACCGACAGGTCGGCACAGATACGCAGTATTTT | NA | NA | TRBJ2-3 | TRBV5-1
CASSPRSGSSYEQYF | TGTGCCAGCTCACCTCGATCCGGGAGCTCCTACGAGCAGTACTTC | NA | NA | TRBJ2-7 | TRBV18
CASSDWGLGLNTQYF | TGTGCCAGCAGTGATTGGGGACTAGGTCTTAATACGCAGTATTTT | TRBD2 | NA | TRBJ2-3 | TRBV2
CASSQGLRPSGRTDTQYF | TGTGCCAGCAGCCAGGGTCTCCGCCCTAGCGGGCGGACAGATACGCAGTATTTT | TRBD2 | NA | TRBJ2-3 | TRBV4-2
CASSLEWAGGRSDTQYF | TGCGCCAGCAGCTTGGAGTGGGCAGGGGGGAGATCAGATACGCAGTATTTT | NA | NA | TRBJ2-3 | TRBV5-1
CSPGKTIRNTEAFF | TGCAGCCCCGGGAAGACCATTAGAAACACTGAAGCTTTCTTT | NA | NA | TRBJ1-1 | TRBV29-1
CASSQDRRYPETQYF | TGCGCCAGCAGCCAAGATAGGAGATATCCTGAGACCCAGTACTTC | NA | NA | TRBJ2-5 | TRBV4-3
CASSPPEVRATGELFF | TGTGCCAGCTCACCACCGGAGGTTCGGGCCACCGGGGAGCTGTTTTTT | NA | NA | TRBJ2-2 | TRBV18
CASSPWCACREDYEQYF | TGCGCCAGCAGCCCCTGGTGTGCCTGCAGGGAAGACTACGAGCAGTACTTC | NA | NA | TRBJ2-7 | TRBV23-1
CASRSPPGELFF | TGTGCCAGCAGATCCCCTCCCGGGGAGCTGTTTTTT | NA | NA | TRBJ2-2 | TRBV2
CASSWTGAHGYTF | TGTGCCAGCAGTTGGACAGGGGCGCATGGCTACACCTTC | TRBD1 | NA | TRBJ1-2 | TRBV28
CASSPGRVAGGLYEQFF | TGCGCCAGCAGCCCCGGAAGGGTAGCGGGGGGTTTGTATGAGCAGTTCTTC | TRBD2 | NA | TRBJ2-1 | TRBV4-1
CSVQGPRGEQYF | TGCAGCGTTCAAGGGCCACGCGGCGAGCAGTACTTC | NA | NA | TRBJ2-7 | TRBV29-1
CASSLTSGATYEQYF | TGTGCCAGCAGTTTGACTAGCGGGGCGACCTACGAGCAGTACTTC | TRBD2 | NA | TRBJ2-7 | TRBV27
CASSWGRRYNEQFF | TGTGCCAGCAGTTGGGGGCGACGGTACAATGAGCAGTTCTTC | NA | NA | TRBJ2-1 | TRBV28
CASSIVGVRLGNQPQHF | TGTGCCAGTAGTATAGTGGGAGTGCGCCTAGGCAATCAGCCCCAGCATTTT | NA | NA | TRBJ1-5 | TRBV19
CASSNWGAGNQPQHF | TGTGCCAGTAGTAACTGGGGCGCGGGCAATCAGCCCCAGCATTTT | NA | NA | TRBJ1-5 | TRBV19
CSVDRVLNTEAFF | TGCAGCGTTGACCGTGTTTTGAACACTGAAGCTTTCTTT | NA | few | TRBJ1-1 | TRBV29-1
CASRVLGAGLATNEKLFF | TGTGCCAGCCGCGTGCTTGGAGCGGGACTTGCAACTAATGAAAAACTGTTTTTT | NA | NA | TRBJ1-4 | TRBV5-5
CASNREGALIQETQYF | TGTGCCAGCAATCGAGAGGGGGCCCTAATCCAAGAGACCCAGTACTTC | TRBD1 | NA | TRBJ2-5 | TRBV28
CASSRRGLAGVAEQYF | TGTGCCAGCAGTAGGAGGGGCCTAGCGGGAGTAGCGGAGCAGTACTTC | TRBD2 | NA | TRBJ2-7 | TRBV27
CASSLAGGEQETQYF | TGTGCCAGCAGCCTGGCAGGGGGCGAGCAAGAGACCCAGTACTTC | TRBD1 | NA | TRBJ2-5 | TRBV7-3
CASSLDFNTEAFF | TGTGCCAGCAGCTTGGACTTCAACACTGAAGCTTTCTTT | NA | few | TRBJ1-1 | TRBV7-9
CASSLEGSRDTGELFF | TGCGCCAGCAGCTTAGAGGGATCACGCGACACCGGGGAGCTGTTTTTT | NA | NA | TRBJ2-2 | TRBV5-1
CATAGTEHNQPQHF | TGTGCCACCGCAGGGACAGAGCACAATCAGCCCCAGCATTTT | TRBD1 | NA | TRBJ1-5 | TRBV15
CASSLGQGIYNQPQHF | TGTGCCAGCAGCTTAGGGCAGGGGATATACAATCAGCCCCAGCATTTT | NA | NA | TRBJ1-5 | TRBV7-9
CASSLWSGGPQETQYF | TGTGCCAGCAGCTTATGGAGCGGGGGACCCCAAGAGACCCAGTACTTC | TRBD2 | NA | TRBJ2-5 | TRBV7-9
CASSFSTLGNEQFF | TGTGCCAGCAGCTTTTCGACCCTAGGAAATGAGCAGTTCTTC | NA | NA | TRBJ2-1 | TRBV9
CASSTPPQGLNTEAFF | TGTGCCAGTAGTACTCCTCCACAGGGGTTGAACACTGAAGCTTTCTTT | TRBD1 | few | TRBJ1-1 | TRBV19
CASSLQVGAREAFF | TGTGCCAGCAGCTTACAAGTGGGGGCGAGGGAAGCTTTCTTT | NA | NA | TRBJ1-1 | TRBV7-9
CASSYRGTDTQYF | TGTGCCAGCAGTTATAGAGGCACAGATACGCAGTATTTT | NA | NA | TRBJ2-3 | TRBV6-1
CASRGGYTEAFF | TGTGCCAGCCGCGGGGGATACACTGAAGCTTTCTTT | NA | few | TRBJ1-1 | TRBV5-4
CASSLYLAGGPYEQYF | TGTGCCAGCAGTTTATACCTAGCGGGAGGCCCCTACGAGCAGTACTTC | TRBD2 | NA | TRBJ2-7 | TRBV27
CAGQGDGNTIYF | TGTGCCGGGCAGGGGGATGGAAACACCATATATTTT | TRBD1 | once | TRBJ1-3 | TRBV30
CASSHRGTETQYF | TGCGCCAGCAGCCATCGGGGAACAGAGACCCAGTACTTC | NA | once | TRBJ2-5 | TRBV4-3
CASSLVGQNPHQPQHF | TGTGCCAGCAGCTTAGTGGGACAAAACCCCCATCAGCCCCAGCATTTT | NA | NA | TRBJ1-5 | TRBV7-9
CASSLMRLRVEQYF | TGTGCCAGCAGCCTCATGCGGCTCAGGGTAGAGCAGTACTTC | NA | NA | TRBJ2-7 | TRBV28
CASRRQGNTGELFF | TGTGCCAGCCGTCGACAGGGAAACACCGGGGAGCTGTTTTTT | TRBD1 | NA | TRBJ2-2 | TRBV6-5
CASSGLAGGIEQFF | TGTGCCAGCAGCGGACTAGCGGGAGGGATCGAGCAGTTCTTC | TRBD2 | NA | TRBJ2-1 | TRBV9
CAISESITGAGNTQYF | TGTGCCATCAGTGAGTCGATAACCGGGGCGGGGAATACGCAGTATTTT | NA | NA | TRBJ2-3 | TRBV10-3
CASSSKTTITGELFF | TGTGCCAGCAGCTCAAAGACAACCATCACCGGGGAGCTGTTTTTT | NA | NA | TRBJ2-2 | TRBV7-9